The entry that follows covers one T cell receptor (beta chain) sequence. As yet, its antigen is unknown. The sample comes from a study of the immune and genomic landscape of osteosarcoma. Whole-study findings and limits: Five repertoires, each under 100 clonotypes, were dominated by one hyperexpanded clone.

Assay: immunoSEQ multiplex PCR; the TCRdb copy retains only in-frame clones and omits some. This sample has 10,000 to 12,000 clones, with about 71% found just once. Primary, local recurrence and metastasis osteosarcoma tumors were taken after treatment from poor-prognosis patients. The CDR3 length is 17 residues. CDR1 is ENHRY and CDR2 is SYGVKD in the germline V gene. J was trimmed by 4 bases and V by 7 bases; bases with no gene match: 18. The material sequenced was osteosarcoma tumor tissue from the lung. The chain couples TRBV10-3 to TRBJ1-2; 7 bases fit TRBD1. This sequence was found in a human donor with osteosarcoma. CDR3 sequence reads: CAITPGIGGTSSYGYTF. DNA of the CDR3: TGTGCCATCACCCCAGGGATAGGGGGCACTTCCTCCTATGGCTACACCTTC.